The TCR beta chain described here comes from a study of T cells in women clearing cervical HPV infection. Study-wide results and limits: TRBV6-7 abundance was lower in cases than controls (0.11% versus 0.16%).

With regard to this clone: The antigen is not known. The CDR3 end is not reached by the read, which stops 3 residues before it; the germline J gene fills it in.

The CDR3 contains 15 residues. The germline V gene encodes CDR1 MDHEN and CDR2 SYDVKM. Trimming removed 2 bases from V and 4 bases from J, with 11 bases in between. The assay was immunoSEQ multiplex PCR, and TCRdb's table has in-frame clones only and misses some. The listing contains about 33,000 clones. The material sequenced was blood buffy coat. The source of this sequence is a woman between 18 and 70 years old with a cervical HPV16 infection that either progressed to CIN3+ or cleared (not recorded which). The genes are TRBV28 and TRBJ2-2, with a weak D call TRBD2 (6 bases). Incomplete CDR3 DNA: TGTGCCAGCAGTTTAATCGGGGGAGGCACCGGGGAG. Its protein product is CASSLIGGGTGE. In full, the CDR3 reads CASSLIGGGTGELFF.